The next 32 T cell receptor beta chains were all read from a single sample in a study of blood T cell repertoires in COVID-19. Assay: immunoSEQ multiplex PCR; the TCRdb copy retains only in-frame clones and omits some. The sample lists around 200,000 clones; approximately 90% were seen once. Sequencing was done on a sample of PBMCs or T cells enriched from blood (not recorded which). The receptors come from a woman aged 25 to 39 who had recovered from COVID-19.

The chain employs TRBV13 and TRBJ2-3; no clear D. The CDR3 runs to 11 residues. With 6 bases removed from V and 4 bases from J, the gap between germline ends came to 5 bases. The germline gives CDR1 PRHDT, CDR2 FYEKMQ (reference sequence). The CDR3 protein is CASRLSDTQYF. The CDR3 DNA reads as TGTGCCAGCAGACTTTCAGATACGCAGTATTTT. Full variable domain (missing parts from reference TRBV13 and TRBJ2-3): AAGVIQSPRHLIKEKRETATLKCYPIPRHDTVYWYQQGPGQDPQFLISFYEKMQSDKGSIPDRFSAQQFSDYHSELNMSSLELGDSALYFCASRLSDTQYFGPGTRLTVL.

This rearrangement joins TRBV18 to TRBJ1-1; TRBD1 matches at 8 bases. The CDR3 is 13 residues long. The V segment lost 3 bases and the J segment 8 bases; nucleotides outside the gene matches: 5. Looked up from germline, CDR1 is KGHSH and CDR2 is LQKENI. CDR3 in amino acids: CASSPTGGLEAFF. Written as DNA, the CDR3 is TGTGCCAGCTCACCCACAGGGGGTTTGGAAGCTTTCTTT.

This rearrangement joins TRBV3-1 (or the pseudogene TRBV3-2) to TRBJ2-3, with TRBD2 identical over 7 bases. Germline V gene data show CDR1 as LGHDT and CDR2 as YNNKEL (reference sequence). The CDR3 length is 16 residues. V lost 5 bases to trimming and J lost 3 bases; unmatched junction nucleotides: 11. CDR3 in amino acids: CASSSSLGEGTDTQYF. The CDR3 coding sequence is TGTGCCAGCAGCTCAAGCCTCGGGGAGGGAACAGATACGCAGTATTTT.

The chain couples TRBV5-1 to TRBJ2-3, with D perhaps matching TRBD2 (6 bases). Germline assignment: CDR1 SGHRS and CDR2 YFSETQ. The ends were cut back, 4 bases at V and 4 bases at J, with 16 bases in the middle. CDR3 size: 15 residues. CDR3 residues: CASSPMAGSADTQYF. CDR3 nucleotide sequence: TGCGCCAGCAGCCCCATGGCGGGGTCGGCAGATACGCAGTATTTT.

Regarding this clone: Other DNA sequences from this sample encode an identical CDR3 as well. The chain recombines TRBV9 with TRBJ1-2; the match to TRBD1 covers 9 bases. CDR1 and CDR2 (germline): SGDLS, YYNGEE. Germline trimming cut 0 bases from V and 7 bases from J; bases unmatched to any gene: 1. CDR3 size: 13 residues. The chain's CDR3 is CASSVGTGVGYTF. The CDR3 coding sequence is TGTGCCAGCAGCGTAGGGACAGGGGTTGGCTACACCTTC.

Notes on this clone: Other DNA sequences in this sample translate to the same CDR3. The chain employs TRBV9 and TRBJ2-7, with 8 bases lining up with TRBD1. The length of the CDR3 is 14 residues. CDR1 and CDR2 (germline): SGDLS, YYNGEE. J gave up 2 bases and V 2 bases, and 3 bases lay outside the gene matches. The CDR3 spells CASSVGQGPYEQYF. DNA for the CDR3: TGTGCCAGCAGCGTCGGACAGGGTCCCTACGAGCAGTACTTC.

The chain couples TRBV4-2 to TRBJ1-6; 9 bases are a match to TRBD1. The CDR3 spans 16 residues. The J segment lost 14 bases and the V segment lost 0 bases, leaving 11 bases of the junction unmatched. Germline V CDR1 and CDR2: LGHNA, YNFKEQ. The CDR3 is CASSQDARDREGTLHF. The CDR3 coding sequence is TGTGCCAGCAGCCAAGATGCGCGGGACAGGGAAGGAACCCTCCACTTT.

The gene calls are TRBV5-6 and TRBJ2-7; D is possibly TRBD1 (6 bases). The V end lost 0 bases, the J end lost 2 bases, and 12 bases lay between the germline ends. The CDR3 length is 15 residues. CDR1 SGHDT and CDR2 YYEEEE come from the germline V gene. CDR3 protein: CASSLGTGPPYEQYF. CDR3 nucleotide sequence: TGTGCCAGCAGCTTGGGTACAGGGCCTCCCTACGAGCAGTACTTC.

The chain joins TRBV3-1 (or the pseudogene TRBV3-2) to TRBJ2-3; TRBD2 matches at 12 bases. Germline V gene lookup returns CDR1 LGHDT and CDR2 YNNKEL (reference sequence). V lost 4 bases to trimming and J lost 0 bases; unmatched junction nucleotides: 2. The CDR3 length is 16 residues. CDR3 region: CASSRLAGASTDTQYF. For the CDR3, the DNA is TGTGCCAGCAGCCGACTAGCGGGGGCTAGCACAGATACGCAGTATTTT.

This sequence joins TRBV10-3 and TRBJ2-7; no reliable D call. Looked up from germline, CDR1 is ENHRY and CDR2 is SYGVKD. The CDR3 has 14 residues. Trimming pared 4 bases from V and 5 bases from J, leaving 15 bases between. CDR3 DNA: TGTGCCATCAGTGTTCCAGGATTACAGAACGAGCAGTACTTC. As protein: CAISVPGLQNEQYF.

The V call is TRBV19, the J call TRBJ2-7; D perhaps matches TRBD2 (5 bases). The CDR3 has 11 amino acids. In germline, CDR1 is LNHDA, CDR2 SQIVND (reference sequence). Trimming shortened V by 6 bases and J by 3 bases, and 6 bases separated the two germline ends. CDR3 protein: CASRGSYEQYF. DNA for the CDR3: TGTGCCAGTAGGGGGAGCTACGAGCAGTACTTC.

The chain joins TRBV6-2 or TRBV6-3 to TRBJ1-2; 8 bases agree with TRBD1. The germline CDR1 and CDR2 sequences are MNHEY and SVGEGT. The CDR3 is made up of 19 amino acids. V was pared by 0 bases and J by 3 bases, with 15 bases of the junction left unmatched. CDR3 amino acids: CASSYSAPGQVPGDYGYTF. Here the CDR3 DNA reads TGTGCCAGCAGTTACTCGGCGCCGGGACAGGTCCCGGGCGACTATGGCTACACCTTC.

About this clone itself: This may be a read error: a much more frequent sequence differs by one nucleotide. Within the sample, other DNA sequences also encode this same CDR3. The chain carries TRBV4-2 and TRBJ1-5, with TRBD1 as a possible D gene (6 bases). Per germline, CDR1 LGHNA and CDR2 YNFKEQ. The V and J ends lost 0 bases and 6 bases respectively, with 6 bases between them. The CDR3 runs 13 residues. The CDR3 sequence: CASSQDRGQPQHF. As DNA, the CDR3 is TGTGCCAGCAGCCAAGACAGGGGTCAGCCCCAGCATTTT.

This chain uses TRBV7-9 with TRBJ1-5; no definite D call. The CDR3 length is 14 residues. V was clipped by 4 bases and J by 0 bases, with 7 bases between them. Germline loops: CDR1 SEHNR, CDR2 FQNEAQ (reference sequence). Here the CDR3 DNA reads TGTGCCAGCAGCTCGAACAGTAGCAATCAGCCCCAGCATTTT. It codes for CASSSNSSNQPQHF. The whole variable domain, remainder taken from reference TRBV7-9 and TRBJ1-5, is DTGVSQNPRHKITKRGQNVTFRCDPISEHNRLYWYRQTLGQGPEFLTYFQNEAQLEKSRLLSDRFSAERPKGSFSTLEIQRTEQGDSAMYLCASSSNSSNQPQHFGDGTRLSIL.

This clone appeared a single time. The V gene is TRBV14, the J gene TRBJ1-3; 7 bases map to TRBD1. Germline V gene lookup returns CDR1 SGHDN and CDR2 FVKESK. J gave up 4 bases and V 4 bases, and 16 bases lay outside the gene matches. This CDR3 is 18 amino acids long. The CDR3 coding sequence is TGTGCCAGCAGCCGCTGGACAGGACCTACTCCTCTGGGAAACACCATATATTTT. Amino acid sequence: CASSRWTGPTPLGNTIYF.

The rearrangement links TRBV7-9 to TRBJ2-3; the D gene is possibly TRBD2 (6 bases). V was cut by 5 bases and J by 1 base, with 13 bases left in between. Germline CDR1 is SEHNR and CDR2 is FQNEAQ (reference sequence). The CDR3 extends over 15 amino acids. The CDR3 DNA is TGTGCCAGCAGCGGCACGAGGAGGGGCACAGATACGCAGTATTTT. Residues: CASSGTRRGTDTQYF.

This chain uses TRBV7-9 with TRBJ1-1; 9 positions agree with TRBD1. V gave up 5 bases and J gave up 0 bases; unmatched junction bases: 10. The germline gives CDR1 SEHNR, CDR2 FQNEAQ (reference sequence). The CDR3 runs to 17 residues. The CDR3 here is CASSDPTGGEMNTEAFF. CDR3 coding DNA: TGTGCCAGCAGCGACCCCACAGGGGGCGAAATGAACACTGAAGCTTTCTTT.

The chain joins TRBV9 to TRBJ2-7; D ambiguous. V was trimmed by 1 base and J by 4 bases, leaving 18 bases between them. This CDR3 is 16 amino acids long. Per the germline V gene, CDR1 is SGDLS and CDR2 is YYNGEE. In nucleotides, the CDR3 is TGTGCCAGCAGCGTAACCCAACACCCGACTCCTTACGAGCAGTACTTC. It translates to CASSVTQHPTPYEQYF.

V is TRBV4-1 and J is TRBJ2-3; TRBD2 matches 7 bases. Germline CDR1 MGHRA, CDR2 YSYEKL. The CDR3 sequence is 16 residues long. V shed 0 bases and J 11 bases; nucleotides not matched to a gene: 14. CDR3 in amino acids: CASSQEGREPHKGQYF. The CDR3 coding sequence is TGCGCCAGCAGCCAAGAAGGGAGGGAACCACATAAAGGGCAGTATTTT.

V usage is TRBV6-5 and J usage is TRBJ2-3; D is perhaps TRBD2 (5 bases). The CDR3 consists of 14 residues. Germline CDR1 MNHEY, CDR2 SVGAGI. Trimming shortened V by 2 bases and J by 6 bases, and 12 bases separated the two germline ends. For the CDR3, the DNA is TGTGCCAGCAGTTACCGCAGACCGGGGGATACGCAGTATTTT. This translates into CASSYRRPGDTQYF.

This chain uses TRBV19 with TRBJ1-1, with D hard to call. Per the germline V gene, CDR1 is LNHDA and CDR2 is SQIVND (reference sequence). CDR3 size: 13 residues. The V end lost 5 bases, the J end lost 0 bases, and 7 bases lay between the germline ends. The chain's CDR3 is CASSDEVNTEAFF. As DNA, the CDR3 is TGTGCCAGTAGTGATGAGGTGAACACTGAAGCTTTCTTT.

The rearrangement joins TRBV5-6 to TRBJ2-2, with D uncertain. Trimming pared 2 bases from V and 6 bases from J, leaving 11 bases between. The CDR3 is made up of 14 amino acids. In germline, CDR1 is SGHDT, CDR2 YYEEEE. Written as DNA, the CDR3 is TGTGCCAGCAGCTTCCGCCCTACCCCCGGGGAGCTGTTTTTT. Its protein is CASSFRPTPGELFF.

This clone was seen a handful of times. Additional DNA sequences in this sample encode the identical CDR3. The chain has TRBV6-4 and TRBJ2-3; TRBD2 matches 8 bases. Germline CDR1 reads MRHNA; CDR2 reads SNTAGT. The CDR3 is 15 residues long. V was clipped by 3 bases and J by 3 bases; unmatched bases: 5. The DNA for the CDR3 is TGTGCCAGCAGTGAGAGCGGGGGTGGGACAGATACGCAGTATTTT. This gives the protein CASSESGGGTDTQYF.

The chain couples TRBV19 to TRBJ1-1; possible D gene TRBD1, 6 bases. CDR1 and CDR2 from the germline V gene are LNHDA and SQIVND (reference sequence). The CDR3 has 15 residues. Deletions cut 1 base from V and 7 bases from J, with 16 bases between. DNA for the CDR3: TGTGCCAGTAGTATAGCTTTACAGGGCCGGGGTGAAGCTTTCTTT. It is translated as CASSIALQGRGEAFF.

This clone was seen ten or more times. The V call is TRBV3-1 (or the pseudogene TRBV3-2), the J call TRBJ2-1; no clear D gene. From germline, CDR1 is LGHDT and CDR2 YNNKEL (reference sequence). This CDR3 is built from 15 residues. The V end lost 0 bases, the J end lost 6 bases, and 12 bases lay between the germline ends. In DNA form, the CDR3 reads TGTGCCAGCAGCCAAGATCATCGAGGAATCAATGAGCAGTTCTTC. This encodes CASSQDHRGINEQFF.

V usage is TRBV28 and J usage is TRBJ2-7; no firm D call. Germline loops: CDR1 MDHEN, CDR2 SYDVKM. V lost 4 bases to trimming and J lost 3 bases, with 19 bases between them. The length of the CDR3 is 16 residues. CDR3 bases: TGTGCCAGCAGTTCAATCGCCACAGCCCAACTCTACGAGCAGTACTTC. Translation: CASSSIATAQLYEQYF.

This chain joins TRBV2 and TRBJ1-1; the D gene is possibly TRBD1 (5 bases). This CDR3 has 17 residues. CDR1 SNHLY and CDR2 FYNNEI come from the germline V gene. Trimming cost V 2 bases and J 0 bases, with 16 bases left between them. The CDR3 coding sequence is TGTGCCAGCAGTGAAAAAAAGGGGCCCGGAATGAACACTGAAGCTTTCTTT. Its protein is CASSEKKGPGMNTEAFF.

This clone was counted once. The chain carries TRBV6-5 and TRBJ2-7, with 7 bases fitting TRBD1. The CDR3 sequence is 14 residues long. After removal of 6 bases from V and 3 bases from J, the junction contained 8 bases not matched to a gene. The V gene's germline CDR1 is MNHEY and CDR2 SVGAGI. The CDR3: CASRTGQEIYEQYF. The CDR3 coding sequence is TGTGCCAGCAGGACCGGACAGGAAATCTACGAGCAGTACTTC.

The chain carries TRBV4-1 and TRBJ1-1; D might be TRBD1 (5 bases). CDR3 length: 17 amino acids. V shed 0 bases and J shed 0 bases, with 14 bases lying between them. Per germline, CDR1 MGHRA and CDR2 YSYEKL. CDR3 sequence reads: CASSQDTGVRMNTEAFF. The CDR3 DNA follows: TGCGCCAGCAGCCAAGATACGGGGGTGAGAATGAACACTGAAGCTTTCTTT.

This clone was counted many times. V and J are TRBV4-1 and TRBJ1-1; D may be TRBD1 (5 bases). The CDR3 loop spans 13 amino acids. The V gene lost 0 bases and the J gene lost 3 bases, with 5 bases spanning the gap. Germline V gene lookup returns CDR1 MGHRA and CDR2 YSYEKL. For the CDR3, the DNA is TGCGCCAGCAGCCAAGACAGGGACACTGAAGCTTTCTTT. The encoded protein is CASSQDRDTEAFF.

V gene TRBV7-8 combines with J gene TRBJ2-2; D is undetermined. Germline CDR1 reads SGHVS; CDR2 reads FQNEAQ. V was pared by 5 bases and J by 6 bases, with 7 bases between. The CDR3 sequence is 12 residues long. The CDR3 is CASSRGAGELFF. CDR3 nucleotide sequence: TGTGCCAGCAGCAGAGGAGCCGGGGAGCTGTTTTTT.

This CDR3 is CASSQQQGSNEKLFF. The DNA for the CDR3 is TGTGCCAGCAGTCAACAACAGGGTTCTAATGAAAAACTGTTTTTT. This chain uses TRBV2 with TRBJ1-4, with D possibly TRBD1 on 6 matching bases. CDR1 SNHLY and CDR2 FYNNEI come from the germline V gene. This CDR3 spans 15 amino acids. Trimming left V 5 bases short and J 3 bases short, with 13 bases between.